The text below deals with one T cell receptor (beta chain). The antigen is unknown. Vbeta (60) and Jbeta (13) primers were used in the PCR. The data were produced by immunoSEQ multiplex PCR, yet TCRdb's version contains in-frame clones alone and is incomplete. The sample gives 85,000 to 100,000 clones, around 73% of which show up once; roughly 3% is in the top ten. Donors showed nominal health when sampled, although they likely had unrecorded immune exposures. These data originate in a study of cytomegalovirus exposure and HLA in healthy donors. General observations from the study: Altogether, some 160 TCR beta chains were recorded as cytomegalovirus-associated. The records held CMV serostatus as the only immune exposure information. The authors later linked a missense DCLRE1C variant to TCR beta V- and J-gene trimming.

Germline V CDR1 and CDR2: SGHRS, YFSETQ. The CDR3 has 13 amino acids. Trimming removed 5 bases from V and 8 bases from J; junction bases left unmatched: 7. Specimen: PBMCs. The TCR was taken from a man in his forties in good health and CMV-seronegative. J is TRBJ1-2 and V is TRBV5-1, with 9 positions matching TRBD1. The CDR3 DNA reads TGCGCCAGCAGACCCGGGACAGGGATAGGCTACACCTTC. This translates into CASRPGTGIGYTF. The entire variable domain, with the rest obtained from reference TRBV5-1 and TRBJ1-2, is as follows: KAGVTQTPRYLIKTRGQQVTLSCSPISGHRSVSWYQQTPGQGLQFLFEYFSETQRNKGNFPGRFSGRQFSNSRSEMNVSTLELGDSALYLCASRPGTGIGYTFGSGTRLTVV.